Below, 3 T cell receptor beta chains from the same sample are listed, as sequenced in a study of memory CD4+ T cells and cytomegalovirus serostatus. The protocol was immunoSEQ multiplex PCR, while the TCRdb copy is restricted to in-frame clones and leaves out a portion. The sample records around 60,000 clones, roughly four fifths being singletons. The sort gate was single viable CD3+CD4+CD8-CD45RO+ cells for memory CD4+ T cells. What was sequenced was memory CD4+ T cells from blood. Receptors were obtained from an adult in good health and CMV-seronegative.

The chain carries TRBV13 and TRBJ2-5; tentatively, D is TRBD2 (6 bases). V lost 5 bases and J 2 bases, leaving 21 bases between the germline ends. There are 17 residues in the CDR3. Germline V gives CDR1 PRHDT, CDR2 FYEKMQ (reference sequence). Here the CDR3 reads CASSAPLGLAVQETQYF. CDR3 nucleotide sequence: TGTGCCAGCAGCGCCCCTCTCGGGTTAGCGGTGCAAGAGACCCAGTACTTC.

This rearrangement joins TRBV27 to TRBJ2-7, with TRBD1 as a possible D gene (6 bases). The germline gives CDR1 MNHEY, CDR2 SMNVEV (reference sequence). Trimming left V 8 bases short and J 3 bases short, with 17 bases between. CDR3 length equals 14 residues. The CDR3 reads CASSFRGVDYEQYF. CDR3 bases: TGTGCCAGCTCGTTCAGGGGAGTTGACTACGAGCAGTACTTC.

CDR3 bases: TGTGCCAGCAGCTTACCCCTAAGGCTAGCGGGACGAGATACGCAGTATTTT. It specifies CASSLPLRLAGRDTQYF. The rearrangement joins TRBV7-9 to TRBJ2-3; 9 bases fit TRBD2. Trimming took 2 bases from V and 5 from J; bases not matched to a gene: 11. CDR1 and CDR2 from the germline V gene are SEHNR and FQNEAQ (reference sequence). The CDR3 length is 17 residues. Variable domain in full (rest from reference TRBV7-9 and TRBJ2-3): DTGVSQNPRHKITKRGQNVTFRCDPISEHNRLYWYRQTLGQGPEFLTYFQNEAQLEKSRLLSDRFSAERPKGSFSTLEIQRTEQGDSAMYLCASSLPLRLAGRDTQYFGPGTRLTVL.